This T cell receptor beta chain was sequenced during a study of human T cells and chemical hapten exposure. Overall study: Patients, predominantly female, presented with alopecia areata, totalis or universalis. Study-wide points: Each of the donors had alopecia, so their immune responses may not resemble those of healthy people.

As for time point: patch test 3, about 24 weeks after DPC sensitization. The treatment denotes: therapeutic diphenylcyclopropenone sensitization with weekly scalp DPC. TCRdb re-derived calls from the RACE reads in MiXCR, one entry per CDR3 protein. The table lists more than 45,000 distinct CDR3 sequences, approximately 13% of them singletons. Concerning this clonotype itself: Antigen specificity is unknown.

The source was whole blood, collected in connection with sensitization to the hapten diphenylcyclopropenone (DPC). The sequence derives from a man aged 25 to 40 with alopecia areata. Some clones in this sample may be carry-over from other donors' samples.

The CDR3 sequence: CSVDAGASYNEQFF. As DNA, the CDR3 is TGCAGCGTTGATGCGGGGGCTTCCTACAATGAGCAGTTCTTC. The chain has TRBV29-1 and TRBJ2-1; a weak D match, TRBD2 (7 bases). V dropped 3 bases and J dropped 1 base, with 10 bases sitting between them. Germline V CDR1 and CDR2: SQVTM, ANQGSEA. CDR3 size: 14 residues.